Listed here is a single TCR beta chain. The source of the sample is a study of glioma-infiltrating T cells. The V gene's germline CDR1 is SEHNR and CDR2 FQNEAQ (reference sequence). The CDR3 length is 16 residues. V dropped 1 base and J dropped 0 bases, with 12 bases sitting between them. Using RNA template, CDR3s of TCR alpha and beta were amplified with iRepertoire arm-PCR. TCRdb ran MiXCR on the multiplex PCR reads and lists one entry per CDR3 protein. The data show roughly 130,000 distinct CDR3 sequences, 24% seen once. This clonotype originated in a human donor with low-grade glioma or glioblastoma, undergoing nonglioma brain surgery, or in good health (not recorded which). The rearrangement links TRBV7-9 to TRBJ1-1, with D perhaps matching TRBD1 (6 bases). Sequenced material: glioma tissue, nonneoplastic brain tissue, or PBMCs (not recorded which). CDR3 DNA: TGTGCCAGCAGCTTAGGGGCAGGGGTTATGAACACTGAAGCTTTCTTT. It specifies CASSLGAGVMNTEAFF.